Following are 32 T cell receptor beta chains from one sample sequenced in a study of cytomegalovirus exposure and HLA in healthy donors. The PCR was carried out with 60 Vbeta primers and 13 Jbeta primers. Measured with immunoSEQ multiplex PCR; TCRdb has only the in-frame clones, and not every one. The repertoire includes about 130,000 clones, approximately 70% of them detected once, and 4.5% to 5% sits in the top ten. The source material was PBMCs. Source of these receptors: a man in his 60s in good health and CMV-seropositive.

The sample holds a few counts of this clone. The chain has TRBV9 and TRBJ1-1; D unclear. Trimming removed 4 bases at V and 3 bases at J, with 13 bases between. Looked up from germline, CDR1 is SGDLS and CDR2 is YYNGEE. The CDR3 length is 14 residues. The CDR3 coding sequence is TGTGCCAGCAGCCCCCGGGTAGACTACACTGAAGCTTTCTTT. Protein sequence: CASSPRVDYTEAFF.

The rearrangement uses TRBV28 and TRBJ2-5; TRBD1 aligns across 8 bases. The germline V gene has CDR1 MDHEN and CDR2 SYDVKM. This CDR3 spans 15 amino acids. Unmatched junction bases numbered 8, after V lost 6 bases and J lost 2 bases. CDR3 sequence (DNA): TGTGCCAGCAGAACCAGACAGGGGACTCAAGAGACCCAGTACTTC. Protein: CASRTRQGTQETQYF.

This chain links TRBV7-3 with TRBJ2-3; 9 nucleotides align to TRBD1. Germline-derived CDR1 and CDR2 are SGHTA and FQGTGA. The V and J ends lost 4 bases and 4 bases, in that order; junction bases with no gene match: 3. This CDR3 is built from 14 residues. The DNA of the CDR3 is TGTGCCAGCAGCTATACAGGGGGCGCAGATACGCAGTATTTT. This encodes CASSYTGGADTQYF.

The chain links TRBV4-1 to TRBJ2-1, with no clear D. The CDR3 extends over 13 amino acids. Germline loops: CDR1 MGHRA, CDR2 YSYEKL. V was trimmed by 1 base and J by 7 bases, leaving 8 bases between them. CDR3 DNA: TGCGCCAGCAGCCAAGTCCCTTTAAATGAGCAGTTCTTC. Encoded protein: CASSQVPLNEQFF.

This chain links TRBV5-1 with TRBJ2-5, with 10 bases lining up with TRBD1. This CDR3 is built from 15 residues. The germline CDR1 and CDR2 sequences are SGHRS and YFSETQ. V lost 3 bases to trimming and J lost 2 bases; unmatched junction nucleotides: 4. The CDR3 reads CASSSRDRGQETQYF. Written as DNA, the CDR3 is TGCGCCAGCAGCTCCAGGGACAGGGGTCAAGAGACCCAGTACTTC.

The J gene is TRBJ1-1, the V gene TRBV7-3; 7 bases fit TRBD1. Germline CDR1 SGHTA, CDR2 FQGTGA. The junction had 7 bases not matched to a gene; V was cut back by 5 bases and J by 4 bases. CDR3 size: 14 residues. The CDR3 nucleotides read TGTGCCAGCAGCCCATACCAGGGGGTCACTGAAGCTTTCTTT. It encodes CASSPYQGVTEAFF.

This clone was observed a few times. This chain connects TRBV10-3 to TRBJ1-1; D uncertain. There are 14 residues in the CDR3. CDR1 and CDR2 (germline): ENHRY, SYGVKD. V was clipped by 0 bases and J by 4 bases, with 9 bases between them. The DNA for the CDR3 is TGTGCCATCAGTGAGTCCGCCACCAGCACTGAAGCTTTCTTT. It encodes CAISESATSTEAFF.

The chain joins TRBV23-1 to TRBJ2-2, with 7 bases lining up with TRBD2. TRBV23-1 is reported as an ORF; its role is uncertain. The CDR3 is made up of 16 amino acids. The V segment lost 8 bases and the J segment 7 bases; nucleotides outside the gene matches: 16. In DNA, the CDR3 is TGCGCCAGCCAGAATCCTCTGGGGGGGATTGTCGGGGAGCTGTTTTTT. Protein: CASQNPLGGIVGELFF.

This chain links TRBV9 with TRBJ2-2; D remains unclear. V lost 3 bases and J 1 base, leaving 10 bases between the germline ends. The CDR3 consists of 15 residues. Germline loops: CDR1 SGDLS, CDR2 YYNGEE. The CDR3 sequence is CASSGYQMNTGELFF. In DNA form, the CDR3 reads TGTGCCAGCAGCGGATATCAGATGAACACCGGGGAGCTGTTTTTT.

The CDR3, as DNA: TGCGCCAGCAGCTTGGTGGGGGCGAACGAGCAGTACTTC. It is translated as CASSLVGANEQYF. The J gene is TRBJ2-7, the V gene TRBV5-1; tentatively, D is TRBD1 (6 bases). The CDR3 sequence is 13 residues long. The ends were cut back, 0 bases at V and 5 bases at J, with 9 bases in the middle. The germline V gene encodes CDR1 SGHRS and CDR2 YFSETQ.

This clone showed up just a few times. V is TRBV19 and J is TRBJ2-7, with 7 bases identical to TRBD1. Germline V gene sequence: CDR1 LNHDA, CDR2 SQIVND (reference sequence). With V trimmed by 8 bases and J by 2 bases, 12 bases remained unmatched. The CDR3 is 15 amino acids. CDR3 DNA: TGTGCCAGTGGAATTACGACAGGGTCCGCCTACGAGCAGTACTTC. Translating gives CASGITTGSAYEQYF.

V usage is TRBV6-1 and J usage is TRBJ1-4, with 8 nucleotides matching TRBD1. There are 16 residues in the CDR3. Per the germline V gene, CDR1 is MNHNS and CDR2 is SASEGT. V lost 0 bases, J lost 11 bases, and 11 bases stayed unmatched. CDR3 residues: CASSEAGGGQAGKLFF. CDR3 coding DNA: TGTGCCAGCAGTGAAGCGGGGGGGGGACAGGCCGGTAAACTGTTTTTT.

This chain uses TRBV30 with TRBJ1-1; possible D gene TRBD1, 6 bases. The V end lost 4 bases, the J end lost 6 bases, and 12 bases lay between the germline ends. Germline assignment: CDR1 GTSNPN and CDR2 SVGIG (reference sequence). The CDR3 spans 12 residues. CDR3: CAWNRDAAEAFF. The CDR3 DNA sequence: TGTGCCTGGAACAGGGATGCCGCTGAAGCTTTCTTT.

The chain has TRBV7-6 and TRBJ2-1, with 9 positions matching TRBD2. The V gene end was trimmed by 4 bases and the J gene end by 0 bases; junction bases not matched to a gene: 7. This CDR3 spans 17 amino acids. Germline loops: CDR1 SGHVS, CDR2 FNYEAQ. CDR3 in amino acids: CASSYSGGAVSYNEQFF. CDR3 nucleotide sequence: TGTGCCAGCAGCTATAGCGGGGGAGCCGTCTCCTACAATGAGCAGTTCTTC.

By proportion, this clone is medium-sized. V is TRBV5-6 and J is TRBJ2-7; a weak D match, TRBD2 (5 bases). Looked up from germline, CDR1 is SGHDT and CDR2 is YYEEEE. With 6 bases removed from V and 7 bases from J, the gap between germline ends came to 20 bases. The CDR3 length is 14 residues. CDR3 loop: CASTGYRGDREQYF. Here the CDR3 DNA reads TGTGCCAGCACGGGCTATCGGGGTGATAGAGAGCAGTACTTC.

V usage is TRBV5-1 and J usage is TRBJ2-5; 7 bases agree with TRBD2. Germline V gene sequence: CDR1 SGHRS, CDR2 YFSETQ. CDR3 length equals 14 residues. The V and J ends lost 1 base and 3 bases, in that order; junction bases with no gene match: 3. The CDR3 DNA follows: TGCGCCAGCAGCTTGTGGGGGGGGGAAGAGACCCAGTACTTC. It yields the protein CASSLWGGEETQYF.

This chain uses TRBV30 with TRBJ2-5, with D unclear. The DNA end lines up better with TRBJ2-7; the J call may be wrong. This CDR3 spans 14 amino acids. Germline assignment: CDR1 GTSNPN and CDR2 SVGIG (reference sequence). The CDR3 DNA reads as TGTGCCTGGAGTTCCTCCCCCCTAGCCTACGAGCAGTACTTC. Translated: CAWSSSPLAYEQYF.

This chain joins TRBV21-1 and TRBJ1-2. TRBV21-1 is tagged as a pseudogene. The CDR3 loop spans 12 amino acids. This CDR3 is CASKRANYGYTF. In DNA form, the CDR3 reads TGTGCCAGCAAGAGGGCTAACTATGGCTACACCTTC.

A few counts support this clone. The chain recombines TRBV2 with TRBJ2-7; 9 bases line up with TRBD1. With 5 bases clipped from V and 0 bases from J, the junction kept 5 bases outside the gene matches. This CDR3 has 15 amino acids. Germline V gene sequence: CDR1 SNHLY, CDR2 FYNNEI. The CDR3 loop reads CASSPGTGYSYEQYF. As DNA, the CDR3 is TGTGCCAGCAGTCCCGGGACAGGGTACTCCTACGAGCAGTACTTC. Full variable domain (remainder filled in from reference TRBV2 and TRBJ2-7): EPEVTQTPSHQVTQMGQEVILRCVPISNHLYFYWYRQILGQKVEFLVSFYNNEISEKSEIFDDQFSVERPDGSNFTLKIRSTKLEDSAMYFCASSPGTGYSYEQYFGPGTRLTVT.

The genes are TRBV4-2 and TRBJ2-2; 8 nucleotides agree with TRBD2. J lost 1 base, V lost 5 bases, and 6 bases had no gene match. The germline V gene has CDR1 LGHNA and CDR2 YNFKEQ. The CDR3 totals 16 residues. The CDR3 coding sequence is TGTGCCAGCAGCTCCTCGGGGGGGGAGAACACCGGGGAGCTGTTTTTT. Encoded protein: CASSSSGGENTGELFF.

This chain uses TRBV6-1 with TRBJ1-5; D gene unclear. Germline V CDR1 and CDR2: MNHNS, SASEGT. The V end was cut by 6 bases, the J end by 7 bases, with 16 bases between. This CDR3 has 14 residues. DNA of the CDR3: TGTGCCAGCAGAACACCGGGAAGGGCCCAGCCCCAGCATTTT. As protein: CASRTPGRAQPQHF.

The CDR3 spells CASSSTPAYGYTF. CDR3 nucleotides: TGTGCCAGCAGCTCTACCCCCGCCTATGGCTACACCTTC. This chain uses TRBV9 with TRBJ1-2; D gene unclear. Trimming took off 4 bases at V and 4 bases at J, with 11 bases between the two ends. The CDR3 loop spans 13 amino acids. CDR1 and CDR2 from the germline V gene are SGDLS and YYNGEE.

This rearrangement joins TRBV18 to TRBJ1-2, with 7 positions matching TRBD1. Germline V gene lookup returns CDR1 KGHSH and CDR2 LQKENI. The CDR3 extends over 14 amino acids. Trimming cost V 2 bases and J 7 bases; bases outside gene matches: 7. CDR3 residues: CASSPTTGMGGYTF. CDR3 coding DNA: TGTGCCAGCTCACCAACGACAGGGATGGGTGGCTACACCTTC.

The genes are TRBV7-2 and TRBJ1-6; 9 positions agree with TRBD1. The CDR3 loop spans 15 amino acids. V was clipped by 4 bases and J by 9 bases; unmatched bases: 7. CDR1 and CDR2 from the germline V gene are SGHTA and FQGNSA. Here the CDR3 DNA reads TGTGCCAGCAGCTCGGACAGGGGTTCGGTTTCACCCCTCCACTTT. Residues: CASSSDRGSVSPLHF.

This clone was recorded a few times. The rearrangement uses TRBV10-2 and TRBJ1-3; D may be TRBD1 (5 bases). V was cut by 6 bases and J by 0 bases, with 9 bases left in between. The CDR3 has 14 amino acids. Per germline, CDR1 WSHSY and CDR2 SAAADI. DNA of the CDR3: TGCGCCAGCAGAGACAGCCGCTCTGGAAACACCATATATTTT. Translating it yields CASRDSRSGNTIYF.

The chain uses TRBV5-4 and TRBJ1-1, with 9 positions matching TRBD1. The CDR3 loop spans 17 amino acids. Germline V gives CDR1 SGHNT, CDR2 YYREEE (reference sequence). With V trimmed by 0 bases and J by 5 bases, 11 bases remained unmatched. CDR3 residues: CASSLDGQGRGRTEAFF. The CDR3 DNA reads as TGTGCCAGCAGCTTGGATGGACAGGGGAGGGGAAGGACTGAAGCTTTCTTT.

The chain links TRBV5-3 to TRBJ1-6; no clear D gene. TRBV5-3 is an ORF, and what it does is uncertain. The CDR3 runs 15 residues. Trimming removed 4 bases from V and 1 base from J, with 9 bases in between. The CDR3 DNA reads TGTGCCAGAAGCGTACGGGTGTCCTATAATTCACCCCTCCACTTT. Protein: CARSVRVSYNSPLHF.

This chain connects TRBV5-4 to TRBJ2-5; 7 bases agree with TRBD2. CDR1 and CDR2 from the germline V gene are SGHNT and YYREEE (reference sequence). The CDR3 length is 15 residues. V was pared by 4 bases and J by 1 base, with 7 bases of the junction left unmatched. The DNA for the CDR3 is TGTGCCAGCAGCCGAAAGTGGGGGGGCCAAGAGACCCAGTACTTC. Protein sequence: CASSRKWGGQETQYF.

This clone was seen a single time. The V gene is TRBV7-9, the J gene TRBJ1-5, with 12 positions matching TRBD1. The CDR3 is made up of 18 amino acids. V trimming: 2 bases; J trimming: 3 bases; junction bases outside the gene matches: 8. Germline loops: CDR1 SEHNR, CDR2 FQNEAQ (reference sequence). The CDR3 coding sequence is TGTGCCAGCAGCTTATATCGGGGACAGGGGGCCTTCAATCAGCCCCAGCATTTT. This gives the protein CASSLYRGQGAFNQPQHF.

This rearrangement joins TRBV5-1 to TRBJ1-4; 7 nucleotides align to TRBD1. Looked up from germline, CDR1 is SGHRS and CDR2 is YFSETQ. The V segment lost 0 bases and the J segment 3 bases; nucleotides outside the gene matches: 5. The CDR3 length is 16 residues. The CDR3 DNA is TGCGCCAGCAGCTTGGCAAACAGGGGCCCTAATGAAAAACTGTTTTTT. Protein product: CASSLANRGPNEKLFF.

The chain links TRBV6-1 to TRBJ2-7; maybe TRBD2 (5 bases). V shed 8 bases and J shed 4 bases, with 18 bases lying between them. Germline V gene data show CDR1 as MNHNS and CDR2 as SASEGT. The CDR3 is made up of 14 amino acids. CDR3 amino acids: CASVVEVGSYEQYF. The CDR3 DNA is TGTGCCAGCGTGGTGGAGGTGGGGTCGTACGAGCAGTACTTC.

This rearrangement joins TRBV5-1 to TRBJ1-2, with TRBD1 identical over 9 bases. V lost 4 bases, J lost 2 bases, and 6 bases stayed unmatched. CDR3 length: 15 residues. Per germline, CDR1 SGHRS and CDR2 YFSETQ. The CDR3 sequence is CASSLRQGGNYGYTF. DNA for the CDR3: TGCGCCAGCAGCCTCCGACAGGGGGGGAACTATGGCTACACCTTC.